This T cell receptor (beta chain) appears in the sequencing data of a study of blood T cell repertoires in COVID-19. Overall study context: Spain, Italy and the United States supplied samples that represented acute and convalescent COVID-19.

CDR1 SGDLS and CDR2 YYNGEE come from the germline V gene. Trimming removed 1 base from V and 5 bases from J, with 13 bases in between. The CDR3 has 15 amino acids. Authors' analysis steps: Reference gene primers were amplified, and this amplification served to estimate nucleated cell counts. Some clones are missing from TCRdb's copy, which holds only in-frame ones; the method was immunoSEQ multiplex PCR. V, J and clone size were drawn from that table, and D and trimming were deduced from the DNA. The table records around 300,000 clones, approximately 85% of them present only once. The material sequenced was peripheral blood. The gene calls are TRBV9 and TRBJ2-1; D is uncertain. This TCR was sampled from a woman aged 70 to 79 with acute or convalescent COVID-19. The DNA for the CDR3 is TGTGCCAGCAGCGTATATAGCCTCCCCGACAATGAGCAGTTCTTC. This encodes CASSVYSLPDNEQFF.